This TCR beta chain derives from a study of a mutant IDH1 vaccine in newly diagnosed glioma. The overall study: Treated individuals were approximately 60% male and roughly 40% female, averaging about 40 years of age. The therapy given earlier, which was standard therapy, consisted of radiotherapy, temozolomide, or both, and most of the patients received both. Broader study findings: In 93.3% of patients, immune responses induced by the vaccine occurred. Any relationship between pseudoprogression and changes in top peripheral T cell clonotypes seemed absent.

The data were produced by immunoSEQ multiplex PCR, yet TCRdb's version contains in-frame clones alone and is incomplete. The table includes over 20,000 clones, just over 90% detected once. As for this clone: Its target is unknown.

Time point described: baseline, week 1 (first vaccination visit). Noted treatment: pre-vaccination baseline after standard-of-care therapy. The sequence was obtained from a man under 40 with glioma. The source material was PBMCs, sampled from a glioma patient treated with radiotherapy, temozolomide or both.

The DNA of the CDR3 is TGCGCCAGCAGCTTGTATAGTTCAGAGACCCAGTACTTC. Translation gives CASSLYSSETQYF. The V call is TRBV5-1, the J call TRBJ2-5; D not certain. The CDR3 spans 13 residues. Germline CDR1 is SGHRS and CDR2 is YFSETQ. The V and J ends lost 1 base and 4 bases respectively, with 8 bases between them.